One and the same sample provided the 12 T cell receptor beta chains below, sequenced in a study of graft-versus-host responses after intestinal transplantation. Antigen specificity for these receptors is unknown. Measured with immunoSEQ multiplex PCR; TCRdb has only the in-frame clones, and not every one. The sample consists of about 90,000 clones, approximately 92% of them appearing once. This specimen consisted of unstimulated CD8+ T cells sorted from spleen or lymph node cells, obtained before transplant. The receptors come from a human donor who was the organ donor for an intestinal transplant.

This chain connects TRBV9 to TRBJ1-3; tentative D call: TRBD1 (5 bases). The V end lost 3 bases, the J end lost 1 base, and 14 bases lay between the germline ends. The CDR3 covers 16 residues. In germline, CDR1 is SGDLS, CDR2 YYNGEE. The CDR3 sequence: CASSAQGLGSGNTIYF. The CDR3 DNA reads as TGTGCCAGCAGCGCCCAGGGCCTTGGGTCTGGAAACACCATATATTTT.

The rearrangement uses TRBV7-9 and TRBJ2-1; TRBD2 agrees at 10 bases. The CDR3 consists of 14 residues. Germline CDR1 and CDR2: SEHNR and FQNEAQ (reference sequence). The trim removed 3 bases at V and 10 bases at J, leaving 6 bases unmatched. CDR3 residues: CASSFSGRVEEQFF. Written as DNA, the CDR3 is TGTGCCAGCAGCTTCAGCGGGAGGGTCGAGGAGCAGTTCTTC.

The V gene is TRBV11-2, the J gene TRBJ2-1; the D gene is possibly TRBD2 (6 bases). Trimming stripped 5 bases from V and 9 bases from J, with 11 bases between. CDR1 and CDR2 from the germline V gene are SGHAT and FQNNGV. CDR3 size: 12 residues. CDR3 nucleotides: TGTGCCAGCAGCAATCTGGGAGGTGAGCAGTTCTTC. This encodes CASSNLGGEQFF. The full variable domain, with the rest looked up from reference TRBV11-2 and TRBJ2-1, is EAGVAQSPRYKIIEKRQSVAFWCNPISGHATLYWYQQILGQGPKLLIQFQNNGVVDDSQLPKDRFSAERLKGVDSTLKIQPAKLEDSAVYLCASSNLGGEQFFGPGTRLTVL.

CDR3 region: CASSFNRVSQPQHF. CDR3 in DNA: TGTGCCAGCAGTTTCAACAGGGTGAGTCAGCCCCAGCATTTT. The chain is built from TRBV27 and TRBJ1-5, with a tentative D call TRBD1 (6 bases). The CDR3 covers 14 residues. The V gene lost 3 bases and the J gene lost 6 bases, with 12 bases spanning the gap. CDR1 is MNHEY, CDR2 SMNVEV, per germline (reference sequence).

The CDR3 DNA reads as TGTGCCAGCAGCTTATGGGGCGGGGGACTAAGCACAGATACGCAGTATTTT. It translates to CASSLWGGGLSTDTQYF. The chain combines TRBV11-2 with TRBJ2-3; 7 nucleotides line up with TRBD2. CDR3 length: 17 residues. V dropped 2 bases and J dropped 0; count of bases not matched to a gene: 8. CDR1 is SGHAT, CDR2 FQNNGV, per germline.

The genes are TRBV7-9 and TRBJ1-3; D is undetermined. Germline CDR1 is SEHNR and CDR2 is FQNEAQ (reference sequence). V was clipped by 5 bases and J by 4 bases, with 12 bases between them. This CDR3 has 14 residues. CDR3 residues: CASSPPGSGNTIYF. Written as DNA, the CDR3 is TGTGCCAGCAGCCCACCCGGGTCCGGAAACACCATATATTTT.

This clone was found once. The chain links TRBV6-5 to TRBJ1-2, with 11 bases matching TRBD1. CDR3 length equals 14 residues. The trim removed 5 bases at V and 7 bases at J, leaving 6 bases unmatched. CDR1 is MNHEY and CDR2 is SVGAGI in the germline V gene. For the CDR3, the DNA is TGTGCCAGCAGTCTGGGACAGGGGGTAGTTGGCTACACCTTC. Translating gives CASSLGQGVVGYTF.

The table lists this clone with a count of one. The CDR3 reads CASSSPGVGPADTQYF. CDR3 in DNA: TGTGCCAGCAGCTCCCCCGGGGTGGGCCCGGCAGATACGCAGTATTTT. The chain combines TRBV5-4 with TRBJ2-3, with TRBD2 as a possible D gene (5 bases). V lost 3 bases and J lost 4, with 18 bases in between. The germline CDR1 and CDR2 sequences are SGHNT and YYREEE (reference sequence). The CDR3 is 16 residues long.

The chain has TRBV29-1 and TRBJ2-1; 13 bases are shared with TRBD2. This CDR3 is 14 amino acids long. Germline CDR1 SQVTM, CDR2 ANQGSEA. The CDR3 sequence is CSHKDGLAGAEQFF. The CDR3 DNA is TGCAGTCATAAGGACGGACTAGCGGGAGCTGAGCAGTTCTTC.

The rearrangement links TRBV19 to TRBJ2-1; D might be TRBD1 (6 bases). This CDR3 comprises 14 residues. V was trimmed by 7 bases and J by 6 bases, leaving 16 bases between them. Germline CDR1 LNHDA, CDR2 SQIVND (reference sequence). Here the CDR3 reads CASTPFGGSNEQFF. The CDR3 bases are TGTGCCAGTACCCCCTTTGGGGGCTCCAATGAGCAGTTCTTC. Complete variable domain (other parts from reference TRBV19 and TRBJ2-1): DGGITQSPKYLFRKEGQNVTLSCEQNLNHDAMYWYRQDPGQGLRLIYYSQIVNDFQKGDIAEGYSVSREKKESFPLTVTSAQKNPTAFYLCASTPFGGSNEQFFGPGTRLTVL.

The CDR3 DNA follows: TGTGCCAGCGGGGAGGGGGAGACCCAGTACTTC. This sequence encodes CASGEGETQYF. The chain is built from TRBV7-3 and TRBJ2-5; 7 nucleotides match TRBD2. The V gene's germline CDR1 is SGHTA and CDR2 FQGTGA. Germline trimming cut 8 bases from V and 5 bases from J; bases unmatched to any gene: 2. This CDR3 is built from 11 residues.

The V gene is TRBV30, the J gene TRBJ1-2; D possibly corresponds to TRBD1 (5 bases). The CDR3 extends over 13 amino acids. Germline V lookup: CDR1 GTSNPN, CDR2 SVGIG (reference sequence). The V end was cut by 7 bases, the J end by 2 bases, with 14 bases between. The CDR3 reads CASDSFLNYGYTF. In nucleotides, the CDR3 is TGTGCCTCTGACAGTTTTCTAAACTATGGCTACACCTTC. Full variable domain (outside the CDR3, taken from reference TRBV30 and TRBJ1-2): SQTIHQWPATLVQPVGSPLSLECTVEGTSNPNLYWYRQAAGRGLQLLFYSVGIGQISSEVPQNLSASRPQDRQFILSSKKLLLSDSGFYLCASDSFLNYGYTFGSGTRLTVV.